Listed below are T cell receptor beta chains from one sample, sequenced in a study of cytomegalovirus exposure and HLA in healthy donors. Produced via immunoSEQ multiplex PCR; TCRdb's table is partial and in-frame only. Of roughly 160,000 clones in the sample, 84% were seen once. Source material: PBMCs. The source is a young man in good health and CMV-seronegative. The CDR3 runs from the conserved cysteine through the conserved F or W.

v_gene	j_gene	len	CDR3aa
TRBV5-1	TRBJ2-1	15	CASSPLAGAGNEQFF
TRBV18	TRBJ2-1	17	CASSILGTGISYNEQFF
TRBV14	TRBJ2-4	15	CASSQGDRGDNIQYF
TRBV7-9	TRBJ2-1	16	CASSSPLAGPYNEQFF
TRBV10-3	NA	19	CAIRSPGQGANAGSYEQYF
TRBV11-2	TRBJ2-1	15	CASSLVLAGVDEQFF
TRBV28	TRBJ1-5	14	CASSLLTDNQPQHF
TRBV6-5	TRBJ1-2	14	CASRTETGSNGYTF
TRBV1	TRBJ1-5	15	CTSSQGTGSNQPQHF
TRBV29-1	TRBJ2-1	14	CSAPGTGGVNEQFF
TRBV7-6	TRBJ2-2	15	CASSSLNAGRGELFF
TRBV5-1	TRBJ2-3	15	CASSLVGRSTDTQYF
TRBV18	TRBJ2-2	16	CASSERTGGDTGELFF
TRBV7-9	TRBJ2-5	16	CASSLAPRQGQETQYF
TRBV5-6	TRBJ1-5	17	CASSSGQGRLVNQPQHF
TRBV7-6	TRBJ2-7	14	CASSQAWSPKEQYF
TRBV2	TRBJ2-3	15	CASSEKRGGHSTQYF
TRBV10-1	TRBJ2-3	14	CASSEGTTPDTQYF
TRBV5-1	TRBJ2-5	13	CASSPREEETQYF
TRBV7-9	TRBJ2-3	16	CASSPGTSGWVDTQYF
TRBV27	TRBJ2-7	16	CASSLYTQGGAYEQYF
TRBV23-1	TRBJ2-7	10	CASSPTSKYF
TRBV28	TRBJ2-3	16	CASSLISSGDTDTQYF
TRBV5-1	TRBJ2-5	15	CASSLEGGAFDEQYF
TRBV30	TRBJ1-1	16	CAWSTTLGLNNAEAFF
TRBV19	TRBJ1-5	16	CASSLRALGGGQPQHF
TRBV6-5	TRBJ1-2	14	CASSYSSQAYGYTF
TRBV5-1	TRBJ2-2	15	CASSPAWPNTGELFF
TRBV5-1	TRBJ2-3	15	CASSSADRGTDTQYF
TRBV5-6	TRBJ1-3	16	CASSLGVRVSGNTIYF
TRBV30	NA	14	CAWSGTGWAYEQYF
TRBV6-8	TRBJ2-3	13	CASSTSETDTQYF
TRBV19	TRBJ2-7	17	CASSPRLGDGGSYEQYF
TRBV6-4	TRBJ2-1	16	CASSVTPGLVVSEQFF
TRBV6-1	TRBJ2-3	17	CASSEAGLAGAADTQYF
TRBV28	TRBJ2-1	14	CASSAKGLVNEQFF
TRBV13	TRBJ2-1	15	CASSIRRLVYNEQFF
TRBV7-9	TRBJ1-1	12	CASSYGDTEAFF
TRBV27	TRBJ2-1	14	CASSSETGEDEQFF
TRBV28	TRBJ2-2	16	CASTLARGSKAGELFF
TRBV7-5	TRBJ2-2	14	CASSPTGDTGELFF
TRBV6-5	TRBJ1-2	13	CASSQGTAGGYTF
TRBV19	TRBJ1-3	13	CASSILGGNTIYF
TRBV7-9	TRBJ2-1	15	CASSLAASGNLEQFF
TRBV19	TRBJ1-1	14	CASSRWGEYTEAFF
TRBV28	TRBJ1-5	12	CASRRGPEPQHF
TRBV5-8	TRBJ2-5	17	CASTTGTGVPLQETQYF
TRBV19	TRBJ2-7	15	CASSIVSGLTYEQYF
TRBV5-6	TRBJ1-2	13	CASSRTGAYGYTF
TRBV18	TRBJ1-1	14	CASSPPSGSTEAFF
TRBV7-6	TRBJ1-3	18	CASSLGGQGARSGNTIYF
TRBV5-4	TRBJ1-1	14	CASSLAGRNTEAFF
TRBV2	TRBJ1-5	19	CASSGPGTAWRYSNQPQHF
TRBV6-5	TRBJ1-5	15	CASSRGIMSNQPQHF
TRBV6-5	TRBJ1-2	13	CATYPAGSYGYTF
TRBV7-2	TRBJ2-1	17	CASSPGQGITGHNEQFF
TRBV5-4	TRBJ2-5	13	CASSPAGGETQYF
TRBV29-1	TRBJ1-2	14	CSVHAGRLGYGYTF
TRBV6-5	TRBJ2-7	14	CASSYSSGSYEQYF
TRBV7-2	TRBJ1-1	14	CASSLGLANTEAFF